Shown below are 9 T cell receptor beta chains from a single sample sequenced in a study of regulatory T cells in long-lasting Graves disease. Construction of the TCR beta libraries employed iRepertoire HTBI primers in conjunction with Arm-PCR of CDR3 regions. MiXCR, run by TCRdb on the multiplex PCR reads, gives a single entry per CDR3 protein. The repertoire consists of 200,000 to 250,000 distinct CDR3 sequences, with 20% to 25% occurring once and the leading ten covering approximately 15%. Time point described: newly diagnosed GD, antithyroid drugs for less than 3 months. PBMCs provided the RNA from which the TCR library was made. Material: peripheral blood mononuclear cells (PBMCs), obtained at new diagnosis, from a patient treated with antithyroid drugs. The receptor source for this set is a female donor with Graves disease.

Many counts were recorded for this clonotype. The chain combines TRBV7-3 with TRBJ1-2; D gene uncertain. The germline CDR1 and CDR2 sequences are SGHTA and FQGTGA. CDR3 length equals 13 residues. The V end lost 5 bases, the J end lost 5 bases, and 12 bases lay between the germline ends. The CDR3 loop is CASSPGPGYGYTF. The CDR3 DNA reads TGTGCCAGCAGCCCTGGGCCGGGGTATGGCTACACCTTC.

The V call is TRBV9, the J call TRBJ2-7, with 7 bases fitting TRBD2. This CDR3 has 15 amino acids. In germline, CDR1 is SGDLS, CDR2 YYNGEE. V lost 0 bases and J lost 0; bases outside the gene matches: 3. CDR3 in DNA: TGTGCCAGCAGCGTAGGCCGGGAGGTCTCCTACGAGCAGTACTTC. It specifies CASSVGREVSYEQYF.

A word on this clonotype: A far bigger clonotype differs at one base, so this is likely a read error. The V call is TRBV6-6, the J call TRBJ1-1, with 7 bases fitting TRBD1. The germline V gene has CDR1 MNHNY and CDR2 SVGAGI (reference sequence). This CDR3 is 16 amino acids long. Unmatched junction bases numbered 14, after V lost 0 bases and J lost 10 bases. In nucleotides, the CDR3 is TGTGCCAGCAGTTACTCCCGACCGGGACAGAAGAGGGGAGCTTTCTTT. Amino acid sequence: CASSYSRPGQKRGAFF.

This clonotype was picked up many times. The chain links TRBV12-3 or TRBV12-4 to TRBJ1-5; D possibly corresponds to TRBD1 (6 bases). This CDR3 is built from 15 residues. The V end lost 6 bases, the J end lost 4 bases, and 16 bases lay between the germline ends. CDR3 sequence: CASSDRDTINQPQHF. The DNA of the CDR3 is TGTGCCAGCAGCGACCGGGACACCATTAATCAGCCCCAGCATTTT.

On this clonotype: Since a much larger clone is just one base distant, this may be a read error. The V and J genes are TRBV7-2 and TRBJ2-5; weak D call: TRBD2 (7 bases). Trimming removed 2 bases from V and 5 bases from J, with 18 bases in between. The CDR3 covers 16 residues. Germline values: CDR1 SGHTA, CDR2 FQGNSA. DNA of the CDR3: TGTGCCAGCAGCTTAACGTTGGGGGGGGCGGGGGAGACCCAGTACTTC. Its translation: CASSLTLGGAGETQYF.

This clonotype was observed at least ten times. The chain links TRBV20-1 to TRBJ2-1; no definite D call. Germline V CDR1 and CDR2: DFQATT, SNEGSKA (reference sequence). V was pared by 3 bases and J by 7 bases, with 13 bases between. The CDR3 consists of 13 residues. DNA of the CDR3: TGCAGTGCTAGTACCCGTATTGGAAATGAGCAGTTCTTC. As protein: CSASTRIGNEQFF.

About this clonotype: A much larger clone sits a single nucleotide away, making a read error possible. V and J are TRBV15 and TRBJ1-4; no clear D gene. The CDR3 has 13 amino acids. Trimming took off 1 base at V and 7 bases at J, with 7 bases between the two ends. CDR1 and CDR2 (germline): LNHNV, YYDKDF (reference sequence). CDR3 nucleotides: TGTGCCACCAGCAGAGGACGGAGTGAAAAACTGTTTTTT. Protein product: CATSRGRSEKLFF. The full variable domain, with the rest looked up from reference TRBV15 and TRBJ1-4, is DAMVIQNPRYQVTQFGKPVTLSCSQTLNHNVMYWYQQKSSQAPKLLFHYYDKDFNNEADTPDNFQSRRPNTSFCFLDIRSPGLGDTAMYLCATSRGRSEKLFFGSGTQLSVL.

This clonotype was seen repeatedly, ten times or more. V gene TRBV2 combines with J gene TRBJ1-1; D is unresolved. The CDR3 loop spans 14 amino acids. CDR1 and CDR2 (germline): SNHLY, FYNNEI. Between the trimmed V and J ends, which lost 6 bases and 1 base, there was a span of 12 bases. CDR3 DNA: TGTGCCAGCAGACCCGCCGGGAGGAACACTGAAGCTTTCTTT. This encodes CASRPAGRNTEAFF.

This clonotype was seen ten or more times. The J gene is TRBJ1-3, the V gene TRBV20-1; the D gene is possibly TRBD1 (6 bases). The V end lost 5 bases, the J end lost 0 bases, and 11 bases lay between the germline ends. This CDR3 region has 14 residues. Germline V lookup: CDR1 DFQATT, CDR2 SNEGSKA (reference sequence). CDR3 region: CSAEGTFSGNTIYF. The CDR3 DNA follows: TGCAGTGCTGAAGGGACATTCTCTGGAAACACCATATATTTT.